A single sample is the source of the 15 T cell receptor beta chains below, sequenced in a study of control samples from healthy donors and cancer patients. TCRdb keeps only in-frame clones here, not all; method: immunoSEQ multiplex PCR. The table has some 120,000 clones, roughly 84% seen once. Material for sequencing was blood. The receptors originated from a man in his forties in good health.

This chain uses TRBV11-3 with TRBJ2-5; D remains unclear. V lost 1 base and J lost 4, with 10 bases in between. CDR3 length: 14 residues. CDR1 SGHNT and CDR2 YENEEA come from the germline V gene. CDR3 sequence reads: CASSLASLGETQYF. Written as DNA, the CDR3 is TGTGCCAGCAGCTTAGCCTCACTCGGAGAGACCCAGTACTTC.

The CDR3 spells CASSLGSGNTGELFF. The CDR3 region has the DNA TGTGCCAGCAGCTTGGGTAGCGGCAACACCGGGGAGCTGTTTTTT. The chain is built from TRBV5-4 and TRBJ2-2, with TRBD2 as a possible D gene (6 bases). The CDR3 covers 15 residues. The germline V gene has CDR1 SGHNT and CDR2 YYREEE (reference sequence). V gave up 0 bases and J gave up 2 bases, with 8 bases separating them.

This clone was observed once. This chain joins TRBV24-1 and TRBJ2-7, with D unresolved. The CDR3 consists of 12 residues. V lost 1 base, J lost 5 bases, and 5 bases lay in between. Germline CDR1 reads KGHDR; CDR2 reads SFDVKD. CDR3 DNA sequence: TGTGCCACCAGTGATTTATTCGACGAGCAGTACTTC. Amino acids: CATSDLFDEQYF.

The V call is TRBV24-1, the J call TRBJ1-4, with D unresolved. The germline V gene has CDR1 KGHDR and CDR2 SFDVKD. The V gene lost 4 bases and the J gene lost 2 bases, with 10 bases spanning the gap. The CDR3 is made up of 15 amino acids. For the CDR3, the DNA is TGTGCCACCAGTGACCCCGCAGTTACTAATGAAAAACTGTTTTTT. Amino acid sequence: CATSDPAVTNEKLFF.

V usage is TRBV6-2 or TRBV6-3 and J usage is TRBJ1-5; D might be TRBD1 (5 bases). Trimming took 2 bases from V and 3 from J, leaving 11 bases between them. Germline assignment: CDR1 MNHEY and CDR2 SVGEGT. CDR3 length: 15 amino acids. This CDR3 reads CASSYGRAYNQPQHF. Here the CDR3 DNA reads TGTGCCAGCAGTTACGGCAGGGCTTACAATCAGCCCCAGCATTTT.

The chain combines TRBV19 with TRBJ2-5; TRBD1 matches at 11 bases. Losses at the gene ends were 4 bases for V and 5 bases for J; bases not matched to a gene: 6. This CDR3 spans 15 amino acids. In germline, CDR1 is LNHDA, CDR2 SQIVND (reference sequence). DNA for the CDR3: TGTGCCAGTAGTAGGACAGGGGGCGCTTGGGAGACCCAGTACTTC. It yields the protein CASSRTGGAWETQYF. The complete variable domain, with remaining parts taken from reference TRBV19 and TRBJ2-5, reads DGGITQSPKYLFRKEGQNVTLSCEQNLNHDAMYWYRQDPGQGLRLIYYSQIVNDFQKGDIAEGYSVSREKKESFPLTVTSAQKNPTAFYLCASSRTGGAWETQYFGPGTRLLVL.

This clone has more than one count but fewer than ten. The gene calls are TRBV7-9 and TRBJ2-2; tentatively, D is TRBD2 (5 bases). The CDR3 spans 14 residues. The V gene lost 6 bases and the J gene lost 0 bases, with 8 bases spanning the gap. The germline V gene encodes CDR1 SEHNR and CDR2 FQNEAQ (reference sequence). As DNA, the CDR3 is TGTGCCAGCAGGGGGAGTTCGAACACCGGGGAGCTGTTTTTT. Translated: CASRGSSNTGELFF.

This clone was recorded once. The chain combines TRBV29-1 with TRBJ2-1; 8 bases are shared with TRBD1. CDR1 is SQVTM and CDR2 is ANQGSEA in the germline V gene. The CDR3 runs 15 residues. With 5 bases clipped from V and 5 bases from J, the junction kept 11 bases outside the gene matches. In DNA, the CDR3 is TGCAGCGTTAAGGTGTACAGGGGGGTACACAATGAGCAGTTCTTC. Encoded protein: CSVKVYRGVHNEQFF.

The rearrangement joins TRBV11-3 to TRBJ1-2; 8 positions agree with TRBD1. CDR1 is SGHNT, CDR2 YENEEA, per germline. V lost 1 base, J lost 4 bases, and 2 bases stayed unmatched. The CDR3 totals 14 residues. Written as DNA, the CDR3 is TGTGCCAGCAGCTTAGGTGGGACAGGCTATGGCTACACCTTC. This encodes CASSLGGTGYGYTF.

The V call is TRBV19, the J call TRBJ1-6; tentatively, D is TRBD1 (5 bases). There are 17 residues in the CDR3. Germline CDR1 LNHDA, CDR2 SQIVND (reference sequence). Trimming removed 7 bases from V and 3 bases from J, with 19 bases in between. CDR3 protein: CASTTWPQGVYNSPLHF. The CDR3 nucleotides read TGTGCCAGTACCACCTGGCCCCAGGGAGTCTATAATTCACCCCTCCACTTT.

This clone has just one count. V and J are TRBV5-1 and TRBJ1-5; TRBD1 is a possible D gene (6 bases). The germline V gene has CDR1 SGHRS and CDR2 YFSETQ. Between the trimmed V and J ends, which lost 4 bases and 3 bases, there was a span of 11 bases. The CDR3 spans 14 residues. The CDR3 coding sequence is TGCGCCAGCAGCGAACAGGGAACCAATCAGCCCCAGCATTTT. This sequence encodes CASSEQGTNQPQHF. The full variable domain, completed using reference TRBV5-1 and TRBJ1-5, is KAGVTQTPRYLIKTRGQQVTLSCSPISGHRSVSWYQQTPGQGLQFLFEYFSETQRNKGNFPGRFSGRQFSNSRSEMNVSTLELGDSALYLCASSEQGTNQPQHFGDGTRLSIL.

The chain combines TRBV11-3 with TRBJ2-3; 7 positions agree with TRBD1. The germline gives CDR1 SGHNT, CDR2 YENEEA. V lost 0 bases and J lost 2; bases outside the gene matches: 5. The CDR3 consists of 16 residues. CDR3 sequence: CASSLEGTANTDTQYF. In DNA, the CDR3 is TGTGCCAGCAGCTTAGAAGGGACAGCCAACACAGATACGCAGTATTTT.

CDR3 coding DNA: TGTGCCAGCTCACCTCAGGTAGGGACTGAAGCTTTCTTT. The encoded protein is CASSPQVGTEAFF. The chain couples TRBV18 to TRBJ1-1, with D hard to call. CDR1 is KGHSH and CDR2 is LQKENI in the germline V gene. The CDR3 sequence is 13 residues long. The germline V and J ends were trimmed by 3 bases and 5 bases, with 10 bases remaining between them.

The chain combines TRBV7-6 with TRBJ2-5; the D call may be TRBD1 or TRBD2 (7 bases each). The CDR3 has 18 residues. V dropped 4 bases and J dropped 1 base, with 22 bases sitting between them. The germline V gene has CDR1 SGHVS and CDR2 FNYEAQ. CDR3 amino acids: CASSSRPIWEGAQETQYF. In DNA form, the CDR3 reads TGTGCCAGCAGCTCCCGACCGATTTGGGAGGGGGCCCAAGAGACCCAGTACTTC. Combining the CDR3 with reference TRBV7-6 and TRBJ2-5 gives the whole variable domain GAGVSQSPRYKVTKRGQDVALRCDPISGHVSLYWYRQALGQGPEFLTYFNYEAQQDKSGLPNDRFSAERPEGSISTLTIQRTEQRDSAMYRCASSSRPIWEGAQETQYFGPGTRLLVL.

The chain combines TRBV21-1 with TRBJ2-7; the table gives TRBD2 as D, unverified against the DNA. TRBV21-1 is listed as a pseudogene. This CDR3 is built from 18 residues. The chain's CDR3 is CASSKAEGRGKGSLEQYF. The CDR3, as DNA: TGTGCCAGCAGCAAAGCGGAGGGGAGGGGAAAGGGTTCGCTCGAGCAGTACTTC.